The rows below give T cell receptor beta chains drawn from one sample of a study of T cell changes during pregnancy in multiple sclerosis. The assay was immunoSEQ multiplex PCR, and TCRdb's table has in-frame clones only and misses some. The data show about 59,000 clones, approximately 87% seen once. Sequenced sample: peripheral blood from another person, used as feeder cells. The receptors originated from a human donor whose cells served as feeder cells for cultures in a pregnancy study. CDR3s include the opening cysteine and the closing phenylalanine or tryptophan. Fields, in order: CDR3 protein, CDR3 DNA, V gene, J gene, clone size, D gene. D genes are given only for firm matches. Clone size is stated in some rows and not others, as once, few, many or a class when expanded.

CDR3 protein: CASSPGTSGNNEQFF; CDR3 DNA: TGTGCCAGCAGCCCGGGGACTAGCGGGAACAATGAGCAGTTCTTC; V gene: TRBV28; J gene: TRBJ2-1; clone size: NA; D gene: TRBD2
CDR3 protein: CASSLGLGRVSSYEQYF; CDR3 DNA: TGTGCCAGCAGCTTGGGGTTGGGGCGGGTTAGCTCCTACGAGCAGTACTTC; V gene: TRBV5-6; J gene: TRBJ2-7; clone size: NA; D gene: NA
CDR3 protein: CASSSGFGHTEAFF; CDR3 DNA: TGTGCCAGCAGCTCAGGTTTCGGTCACACTGAAGCTTTCTTT; V gene: TRBV5-6; J gene: TRBJ1-1; clone size: NA; D gene: NA
CDR3 protein: CATSRAGQGQYEQYF; CDR3 DNA: TGTGCCACCAGCAGAGCGGGACAGGGGCAATACGAGCAGTACTTC; V gene: TRBV15; J gene: TRBJ2-7; clone size: NA; D gene: TRBD1
CDR3 protein: CASTHLGDRRGIHF; CDR3 DNA: TGTGCCAGCACCCATTTAGGAGATCGGAGGGGGATCCACTTT; V gene: TRBV28; J gene: TRBJ1-6; clone size: few; D gene: NA
CDR3 protein: CASSPTSGGLYSTDTQYF; CDR3 DNA: TGTGCCAGCAGCCCTACTAGCGGGGGCCTCTATAGCACAGATACGCAGTATTTT; V gene: TRBV9; J gene: TRBJ2-3; clone size: NA; D gene: TRBD2
CDR3 protein: CASSLAPFDTEAFF; CDR3 DNA: TGCGCCAGCAGCTTGGCCCCCTTCGACACTGAAGCTTTCTTT; V gene: TRBV5-1; J gene: TRBJ1-1; clone size: NA; D gene: NA
CDR3 protein: CASSLKNNEQFF; CDR3 DNA: TGTGCCAGCAGTTTAAAAAACAATGAGCAGTTCTTC; V gene: TRBV27; J gene: TRBJ2-1; clone size: NA; D gene: NA
CDR3 protein: CASSYLVSYEKLFF; CDR3 DNA: TGTGCCAGCAGTTATTTAGTCTCCTATGAAAAACTGTTTTTT; V gene: TRBV6-6; J gene: TRBJ1-4; clone size: NA; D gene: NA
CDR3 protein: CASSPSRGEQFF; CDR3 DNA: TGTGCCAGTAGTCCATCTCGAGGGGAGCAGTTCTTC; V gene: TRBV19; J gene: TRBJ2-1; clone size: once; D gene: NA
CDR3 protein: CASSMGQGDQPQHF; CDR3 DNA: TGTGCCAGCAGCATGGGGCAGGGGGATCAGCCCCAGCATTTT; V gene: TRBV5-4; J gene: TRBJ1-5; clone size: NA; D gene: TRBD1
CDR3 protein: CASSSLATETQYF; CDR3 DNA: TGCGCCAGCAGCTCGTTAGCTACAGAGACCCAGTACTTC; V gene: TRBV5-1; J gene: TRBJ2-5; clone size: NA; D gene: NA
CDR3 protein: CASSFSDRRGIGELFF; CDR3 DNA: TGCGCCAGCAGCTTTTCGGACAGGCGAGGAATCGGGGAGCTGTTTTTT; V gene: TRBV5-1; J gene: TRBJ2-2; clone size: NA; D gene: TRBD1
CDR3 protein: CASSYQRTGGSYGYTF; CDR3 DNA: TGTGCCAGCAGTTACCAACGGACAGGGGGCTCTTATGGCTACACCTTC; V gene: TRBV6-5; J gene: TRBJ1-2; clone size: NA; D gene: TRBD1
CDR3 protein: CASSPGAGETQYF; CDR3 DNA: TGTGCCAGCTCACCAGGGGCGGGAGAGACCCAGTACTTC; V gene: TRBV18; J gene: TRBJ2-5; clone size: NA; D gene: NA
CDR3 protein: CASSLGGGSSYNEQFF; CDR3 DNA: TGTGCCAGCAGTTTAGGGGGGGGGAGCTCCTACAATGAGCAGTTCTTC; V gene: TRBV28; J gene: TRBJ2-1; clone size: NA; D gene: TRBD2